Sequencing of this T cell receptor beta chain was carried out in a study of radiotherapy plus CTLA-4 blockade in lung cancer. At the level of the study: Objective responses were seen in around 17% of patients, disease control in 31%.

The V gene end was trimmed by 0 bases and the J gene end by 2 bases; junction bases not matched to a gene: 6. This CDR3 is 16 amino acids long. CDR1 SGDLS and CDR2 YYNGEE come from the germline V gene. Repertoires were generated with immunoSEQ multiplex PCR, while TCRdb's copy carries only in-frame clones and drops some. The table has around 110,000 clones, about 90% seen once; the top ten hold 5.5% to 8.5%. The study gave focal radiation plus ipilimumab CTLA-4 blockade to patients with chemo-refractory metastatic non-small-cell lung cancer. The specimen was peripheral blood, collected from a patient treated with radiotherapy plus ipilimumab. V usage is TRBV9 and J usage is TRBJ1-1, with 8 bases that match TRBD1. This sequence originates from a human donor with non-small cell lung cancer that progressed on radiotherapy plus ipilimumab. Written as DNA, the CDR3 is TGTGCCAGCAGCGTAGGGCAGGGGGCATATAACACTGAAGCTTTCTTT. Amino acid sequence: CASSVGQGAYNTEAFF.